Reported below is one TCR beta chain. What this receptor recognizes is not known. Base qualities are not recorded, but no much larger clone differs from it by a single base. These data belong to a study of shared clonotypes between healthy human individuals (TCRdb year 2020). General notes on the study: The cohort comprised a couple of women and a few men aged 18 to 49 years. Per donor, three plates each were used for CD4 naive and CD4 memory, two for CD8 naive, and one for CD8 memory. To estimate repertoire size and how much clonotype sharing occurs between individuals, the study deeply sequenced the blood TCR repertoires of five healthy adults. Different laboratories and diverse techniques were used to prepare libraries and sequence TCR repertoires, to increase sequencing depth and limit assay-specific biases. Leukapheresis yielded between about 0.85 and 10 billion PBMCs per donor. The full study reports these points: Compared with non-shared clonotypes, the clonotypes found in all four sorted-subset donors had higher generation probabilities. Rarefaction of sorted-subset datasets indicated incomplete sequencing despite the large sequencing depth. Sampling was restricted to blood, and TCR repertoires in tissue are likely to differ from TCR repertoires in blood. Sharing across four donors was observed for approximately 5% of naive CD4, 3% to 3.5% of naive CD8, about 2.3% of memory CD4, and about 0.4% of memory CD8 clonotypes. Because the study included a small number of donors, the genetic and exposure-history diversity represented was limited. Pairwise subsampling led to the expectation that sequencing depth would affect the degree of clonotype sharing among donors. Naive subsets generally had larger estimated clonotype richness than memory subsets did.

TCR CDR3 regions were amplified from genomic DNA by multiplex PCR using the deep immunoSEQ assay. Extracted genomic DNA from each cell subset was distributed evenly across all wells of several immunoSEQ 96-well plates, and each plate was treated as a replicate. Each replicate PCR for sorted subsets received around 210 ng genomic DNA, equal to tens of thousands of T cell genomes. Purified libraries were measured with a Qubit 3.0 fluorometer, size-checked on a Bioanalyzer 2100, and measured again with the KAPA Library Quantification kit. A separate single-read 150-cycle Illumina NextSeq 550 flow cell was used to sequence each immunoSEQ 96-well plate. From the authors' description of their analysis: The immunoSEQ output contained only junctional sequences without quality scores, so filtering could not match that applied to full-length reads. To assign V/J genes and CDR3, sequences were annotated using PyIR, a Python wrapper for IgBLAST v1.9, with IMGT germline references. Reads were filtered out if the reads had weak V/J assignments (E-value above 1e-6), no CDR3, stop codons, out-of-frame junctions, or ambiguous translated residues. V3J clonotypes were defined as sequences sharing an identical inferred V gene, J gene, and CDR3 amino acid sequence. The percentage overlap between two repertoires was calculated by dividing the number of shared unique clonotypes by the size of the smaller repertoire. Repertoire richness was assessed with RTK rarefaction, the Chao1 estimator, and Recon v2.1 estimates of unobserved clonotypes. Generation probabilities were computed with OLGA for all TCRbeta clonotypes obtained by the gDNA method from several donors. This immuneACCESS table, as held by TCRdb, lists in-frame sequences with V and J called but not all clones. Of the missing ones, under half trace to an unresolved V gene in checked studies; the others have no known cause. V and J calls and clone size follow that table, whereas D and trimming were derived from the DNA. Recorded for this sample are over a million clones; approximately 97% of them occurred a single time. The ten largest account for roughly 1.2% of the sample.

The donors were healthy, HIV-negative adults with no recently reported acute infections or vaccinations. Only Caucasian adults living in Nashville, Tennessee, USA were represented among the donors. Magnetic negative selection was used to enrich CD4+ T cells, after which naive cells were positively selected on CD45RA and the negative fraction became the memory subset. Blood was collected by leukapheresis, and PBMCs were isolated by Ficoll-Histopaque density gradient centrifugation and then cryopreserved in liquid nitrogen vapor phase. Analytical flow cytometry was used to check the purity and quantity of each magnetically sorted T cell population. Genomic DNA was isolated from each sorted fraction and quantified by UV absorbance on a Nanodrop 2000c. In the germline V gene, CDR1 corresponds to SGHVS and CDR2 to FQNEAQ. Including cysteine and phenylalanine, the CDR3 has 16 amino acids. Only the CDR3 DNA is retained, 48 bases long and in frame from the first base. The junction carries 18 bases between V and J, which are trimmed by 5 bases and 4 bases respectively.

Sequencing was carried out using naive CD4+ T cells sorted from blood. The cell subset or site label here, explained by the study, means: CD45RA+ positively selected. The chain is encoded by TRBV7-8 joined to TRBJ2-1; the D gene is perhaps TRBD1, from 6 matching bases. The sequence was collected from a man younger than 40 in good health. For the CDR3, the sequence is CASSPPRAGAYNEQFF. The nucleotides read TGTGCCAGCAGCCCGCCGCGGGCAGGGGCGTACAATGAGCAGTTCTTC.